Following are 7 T cell receptor beta chains from one sample sequenced in a study of blood T cells in healthy people across ages. The second PCR ran roughly 7 to 12 cycles with a sample-barcoded 5' primer and J-beta primers. TCRdb reprocessed the 5' RACE reads with MiXCR, giving one entry per CDR3 protein. The top ten clones hold roughly 18% of a sample with hundreds of thousands of distinct CDR3 sequences, under 45% of them seen once. Material for sequencing was blood. The origin of the receptors is a man aged 55 to 69 in good health.

V usage is TRBV15 and J usage is TRBJ1-4; D is undetermined. The CDR3 sequence is 16 residues long. V dropped 0 bases and J dropped 0 bases, with 8 bases sitting between them. CDR1 and CDR2 (germline): LNHNV, YYDKDF (reference sequence). The CDR3 loop is CATSRDKGATNEKLFF. CDR3 coding DNA: TGTGCCACCAGCAGAGATAAGGGTGCAACTAATGAAAAACTGTTTTTT.

The gene calls are TRBV6-1 and TRBJ2-5, with a tentative D call TRBD2 (6 bases). The germline CDR1 and CDR2 sequences are MNHNS and SASEGT. Trimming removed 6 bases at V and 5 bases at J, with 13 bases between. CDR3 length: 13 amino acids. The CDR3 spells CASRLAAGETQYF. CDR3 in DNA: TGTGCCAGCAGACTAGCCGCAGGGGAGACCCAGTACTTC.

This chain uses TRBV12-3 or TRBV12-4 with TRBJ2-7, with D possibly TRBD1 on 6 matching bases. The CDR3 runs 14 residues. The germline V and J ends were trimmed by 7 bases and 2 bases, with 15 bases remaining between them. The CDR3 DNA reads TGTGCCAGCACCTCGGACAGACGAGCCTACGAGCAGTACTTC. Translation gives CASTSDRRAYEQYF.

The V call is TRBV27, the J call TRBJ2-7; TRBD1 agrees at 8 bases. Germline V gene lookup returns CDR1 MNHEY and CDR2 SMNVEV (reference sequence). CDR3 length: 14 amino acids. V was clipped by 1 base and J by 3 bases; unmatched bases: 2. CDR3 DNA: TGTGCCAGCAGTTTATTACAGGGGGGCTACGAGCAGTACTTC. This translates into CASSLLQGGYEQYF.

The V call is TRBV20-1, the J call TRBJ2-7, with 9 bases that match TRBD1. V lost 6 bases and J lost 0; bases outside the gene matches: 3. The CDR3 contains 13 residues. Per the germline V gene, CDR1 is DFQATT and CDR2 is SNEGSKA (reference sequence). The CDR3 loop is CSAGDRVSYEQYF. CDR3 coding DNA: TGCAGTGCAGGGGACAGGGTCTCCTACGAGCAGTACTTC.

This clonotype was detected a few times. The chain has TRBV11-1 and TRBJ1-2, with a tentative D call TRBD1 (6 bases). The CDR3 contains 12 residues. The ends were cut back, 5 bases at V and 6 bases at J, with 10 bases in the middle. Germline V gene data show CDR1 as SGHAT and CDR2 as FQDESV (reference sequence). The chain's CDR3 is CASSPDSHGYTF. The CDR3 DNA sequence: TGTGCCAGCAGCCCGGACAGTCATGGCTACACCTTC.

The rearrangement uses TRBV7-9 and TRBJ2-5; D may match TRBD1 or TRBD2 (5 bases each). CDR1 and CDR2 (germline): SEHNR, FQNEAQ (reference sequence). The CDR3 is made up of 13 amino acids. Trimming shortened V by 0 bases and J by 7 bases, and 9 bases separated the two germline ends. The CDR3 is CASSLAGAGTQYF. CDR3 DNA: TGTGCCAGCAGCTTAGCCGGGGCCGGGACCCAGTACTTC. Looking up the rest from reference TRBV7-9 and TRBJ2-5 gives the full variable domain: DTGVSQNPRHKITKRGQNVTFRCDPISEHNRLYWYRQTLGQGPEFLTYFQNEAQLEKSRLLSDRFSAERPKGSFSTLEIQRTEQGDSAMYLCASSLAGAGTQYFGPGTRLLVL.